This note documents a single T cell receptor beta chain sequence. Its antigen is undetermined. Germline is not matched at one junction end, which may reflect a read error. The authors ran a second PCR of about 6 to 11 cycles using a sample-barcoded 5' primer and a J-beta primer mix. Using its own MiXCR run on the 5' RACE reads, TCRdb lists one record per CDR3 protein. The sample contains about 1,800,000 distinct CDR3 sequences, 28% of which appear only once. The sample belongs to a study of blood T cells in healthy people across ages. The CDR3 spans 15 residues. Germline CDR1 SGHRS, CDR2 YFSETQ. The study's findings and limits: There was no known CMV status for donors, so expanded clonotype changes were possibly confounded. Per million T cells, the diversity of TCR beta decreased roughly linearly as age advanced.

The V and J genes are TRBV5-1 and TRBJ2-1, with D possibly being TRBD1 or TRBD2 (6 bases each). The sample consisted of blood. The TCR originated in a woman aged 25-40 years in good health. The CDR3 bases are TGCGCCAGCAGTGAGAGGGGGGACTCCTACAATGAGCGGTTCTTC. Translation: CASSERGDSYNERFF.